A single T cell receptor (beta chain) is shown here with its context. This record comes from a study of control samples from healthy donors and cancer patients. CDR3 length: 19 residues. V was cut by 5 bases and J by 3 bases, with 25 bases left in between. CDR1 is SNHLY and CDR2 is FYNNEI in the germline V gene. The table came from immunoSEQ multiplex PCR; TCRdb's copy has only in-frame clones and leaves some out. The table lists 170,000 or so clones, 94% of them singletons. Sequenced material: blood. The receptor was isolated from a woman aged 18-29 years in good health. V usage is TRBV2 and J usage is TRBJ1-4; D gene unclear. CDR3 region: CASSPRGTGLLRPNEKLFF. The CDR3, as DNA: TGTGCCAGCAGTCCCCGGGGTACTGGACTCCTAAGGCCTAATGAAAAACTGTTTTTT.